The clone carrying this TCR beta chain was seen more than once but under ten times. Trimming removed 4 bases from V and 13 bases from J; junction bases left unmatched: 10. The CDR3 runs 13 residues. Germline V gene lookup returns CDR1 LGHNA and CDR2 YNFKEQ. The method was immunoSEQ multiplex PCR; TCRdb's version includes in-frame clones alone and lacks a portion of them. The table records 40,000 to 55,000 clones, approximately 92% of them present only once. The sample is drawn from a study of OX40 agonist ivuxolimab in advanced cancers. The study sampled blood at baseline, cycle 4 day 1, and cycle 7 day 1.

The clonotype comes from an adult with an advanced solid tumor such as melanoma, head and neck, liver or kidney cancer. The V and J genes are TRBV4-2 and TRBJ2-3; TRBD2 agrees at 8 bases. The source was CD4+ or CD8+ T cells sorted from blood, collected in a trial of the OX40 agonist ivuxolimab. This CDR3 reads CASSLSSGQAKYF. CDR3 coding DNA: TGTGCCAGCAGCCTATCTAGCGGGCAAGCGAAGTATTTT.